The 28 T cell receptor beta chains reported below all come from one sample, sequenced in a study of T cell responses to AZD1222 COVID-19 vaccine. The repertoire was sequenced with immunoSEQ multiplex PCR; TCRdb's copy has only in-frame clones and lacks some. This repertoire shows around 160,000 clones, around nine tenths found once; its top ten account for approximately 2.9%. The sample consisted of peripheral blood, taken on day 0 of MenACWY control vaccination. Receptor source: an adult in good health.

V and J are TRBV2 and TRBJ1-1, with D perhaps matching TRBD1 (5 bases). The germline V and J ends were trimmed by 4 bases and 4 bases, with 22 bases remaining between them. Germline loops: CDR1 SNHLY, CDR2 FYNNEI. This CDR3 is built from 17 residues. CDR3 nucleotides: TGTGCCAGCAGTGTACCGAGGGAACGGCGGGGGACCACTGAAGCTTTCTTT. Translated: CASSVPRERRGTTEAFF.

The V gene is TRBV7-9, the J gene TRBJ1-5; TRBD1 matches at 7 bases. V trimming: 1 base; J trimming: 4 bases; junction bases outside the gene matches: 7. CDR1 is SEHNR and CDR2 is FQNEAQ in the germline V gene (reference sequence). This CDR3 region has 16 residues. The CDR3 protein is CASSLGDGQVNQPQHF. CDR3 in DNA: TGTGCCAGCAGCTTAGGAGACGGACAGGTGAATCAGCCCCAGCATTTT.

The chain links TRBV29-1 to TRBJ2-1; D perhaps matches TRBD1 (6 bases). This CDR3 is 14 amino acids long. The V end was cut by 0 bases, the J end by 4 bases, with 10 bases between. Germline V gene lookup returns CDR1 SQVTM and CDR2 ANQGSEA. The CDR3 reads CSVEDGDIYNEQFF. As DNA, the CDR3 is TGCAGCGTTGAAGATGGGGACATATACAATGAGCAGTTCTTC.

The rearrangement uses TRBV5-1 and TRBJ1-1, with TRBD1 matching 7 bases. The CDR3 sequence is 13 residues long. The trim removed 0 bases at V and 9 bases at J, leaving 5 bases unmatched. Germline V gene lookup returns CDR1 SGHRS and CDR2 YFSETQ. In DNA form, the CDR3 reads TGCGCCAGCAGCTTGGCGGGGGACAGTAAAGCTTTCTTT. Translating it yields CASSLAGDSKAFF.

The chain couples TRBV12-5 to TRBJ2-5; the D call may be TRBD1 or TRBD2 (5 bases each). Per the germline V gene, CDR1 is LGHNT and CDR2 is FRNRAP. This CDR3 is 13 amino acids long. V was clipped by 5 bases and J by 4 bases, with 11 bases between them. CDR3 sequence: CASGPGAAETQYF. In nucleotides, the CDR3 is TGTGCTAGTGGTCCCGGGGCAGCAGAGACCCAGTACTTC.

This clone was found a few times. This chain connects TRBV2 to TRBJ2-2; D not certain. The CDR3 totals 15 residues. The germline CDR1 and CDR2 sequences are SNHLY and FYNNEI. V was pared by 8 bases and J by 3 bases, with 16 bases between. As DNA, the CDR3 is TGTGCCAGCCTCAAGGCACAGACACACACCGGGGAGCTGTTTTTT. This encodes CASLKAQTHTGELFF.

The V call is TRBV6-5, the J call TRBJ2-1, with a weak D call TRBD1 (7 bases). V lost 2 bases to trimming and J lost 8 bases, with 19 bases between them. This CDR3 spans 16 amino acids. The germline V gene encodes CDR1 MNHEY and CDR2 SVGAGI. The CDR3 protein is CASSYPKTIRGDEQFF. CDR3 DNA sequence: TGTGCCAGCAGTTACCCGAAAACGATCAGGGGGGATGAGCAGTTCTTC.

The chain couples TRBV9 to TRBJ2-1; 8 bases map to TRBD2. The V segment lost 0 bases and the J segment 10 bases; nucleotides outside the gene matches: 9. The CDR3 runs 15 residues. Germline V gene lookup returns CDR1 SGDLS and CDR2 YYNGEE. In DNA form, the CDR3 reads TGTGCCAGCAGCGTAGGGTCTAGCGGGTCTGAGGAGCAGTTCTTC. Its translation is CASSVGSSGSEEQFF.

The chain carries TRBV27 and TRBJ2-7; D uncertain. The V gene lost 0 bases and the J gene lost 5 bases, with 14 bases spanning the gap. The CDR3 spans 15 residues. Germline CDR1 MNHEY, CDR2 SMNVEV (reference sequence). The CDR3 sequence is CASSLSKGLLNEQYF. The DNA of the CDR3 is TGTGCCAGCAGTTTATCGAAGGGCCTCCTGAACGAGCAGTACTTC.

This rearrangement joins TRBV28 to TRBJ1-1; TRBD1 aligns across 8 bases. Trimming removed 6 bases from V and 0 bases from J; junction bases left unmatched: 9. CDR1 is MDHEN and CDR2 is SYDVKM in the germline V gene. The CDR3 sequence is 16 residues long. The CDR3 coding sequence is TGTGCCAGCAGACCCTGGACAGGGATCATGAACACTGAAGCTTTCTTT. Encoded protein: CASRPWTGIMNTEAFF.

This chain links TRBV7-9 with TRBJ1-1; D is unclear. The V end was cut by 4 bases, the J end by 1 base, with 10 bases between. The CDR3 totals 14 residues. Germline CDR1 is SEHNR and CDR2 is FQNEAQ (reference sequence). The CDR3 nucleotides read TGTGCCAGCAGCTCCGACACGCCGAACACTGAAGCTTTCTTT. It yields the protein CASSSDTPNTEAFF.

The chain recombines TRBV6-2 or TRBV6-3 with TRBJ2-1; the match to TRBD2 covers 8 bases. From germline, CDR1 is MNHEY and CDR2 SVGEGT. This CDR3 contains 17 residues. Germline trimming cut 6 bases from V and 4 bases from J; bases unmatched to any gene: 14. CDR3: CASSPPQRGPLYNEQFF. The CDR3, as DNA: TGTGCCAGCAGCCCTCCTCAGCGGGGGCCATTATACAATGAGCAGTTCTTC.

This chain joins TRBV15 and TRBJ1-3; D not resolved. Germline V lookup: CDR1 LNHNV, CDR2 YYDKDF (reference sequence). The CDR3 length is 16 residues. The germline V and J ends were trimmed by 0 bases and 0 bases, with 9 bases remaining between them. CDR3 coding DNA: TGTGCCACCAGCAGAGATCGGTCGGTCTCTGGAAACACCATATATTTT. The encoded protein is CATSRDRSVSGNTIYF.

The chain uses TRBV30 and TRBJ2-7; D not resolved. V lost 2 bases, J lost 3 bases, and 8 bases lay in between. The CDR3 totals 12 residues. Germline CDR1 reads GTSNPN; CDR2 reads SVGIG (reference sequence). The CDR3 nucleotides read TGTGCCTGGAGTACTTTAGACTACGAGCAGTACTTC. It yields the protein CAWSTLDYEQYF.

The table lists this clone with a count of one. The chain uses TRBV10-1 and TRBJ1-5; 8 positions agree with TRBD1. The CDR3 has 13 residues. Germline V gene data show CDR1 as WNHNN and CDR2 as SYGVQD (reference sequence). Unmatched junction bases numbered 5, after V lost 8 bases and J lost 5 bases. The CDR3 sequence is CASSGGRDQPQHF. CDR3 in DNA: TGCGCCAGCTCAGGGGGCAGGGATCAGCCCCAGCATTTT.

A note on this clone: The junction departs from the called germline gene at one end, perhaps through a read error. The CDR3 DNA follows: TGTGCCAGCACCCAGGGGAACATTCCCTTCTTC. It yields the protein CASTQGNIPFF. V usage is TRBV12-3 or TRBV12-4 and J usage is TRBJ1-2; TRBD1 might be the D (6 bases). CDR3 length: 11 residues.

This chain uses TRBV19 with TRBJ1-2, with 11 bases identical to TRBD1. J gave up 6 bases and V 9 bases, and 9 bases lay outside the gene matches. The CDR3 has 14 residues. Germline loops: CDR1 LNHDA, CDR2 SQIVND (reference sequence). The CDR3 sequence: CASQDRGRSDGYTF. CDR3 in DNA: TGTGCCAGCCAGGACAGGGGGCGCTCAGATGGCTACACCTTC.

The V and J genes are TRBV6-1 and TRBJ1-5; 7 bases are a match to TRBD1. Losses at the gene ends were 2 bases for V and 0 bases for J; bases not matched to a gene: 4. Germline CDR1 reads MNHNS; CDR2 reads SASEGT. This CDR3 has 16 amino acids. DNA of the CDR3: TGTGCCAGCAGTGAAAGGGGACAGTATAGCAATCAGCCCCAGCATTTT. This translates into CASSERGQYSNQPQHF.

This chain links TRBV7-9 with TRBJ2-1; TRBD1 agrees at 9 bases. Germline V gene data show CDR1 as SEHNR and CDR2 as FQNEAQ (reference sequence). With 1 base clipped from V and 8 bases from J, the junction kept 3 bases outside the gene matches. This CDR3 has 14 amino acids. This chain's CDR3 is CASSLGTGVDEQFF. The CDR3 DNA is TGTGCCAGCAGCTTAGGGACAGGGGTCGATGAGCAGTTCTTC.

The chain recombines TRBV2 with TRBJ2-2; D may be TRBD1 (6 bases). Trimming cost V 5 bases and J 6 bases, with 10 bases left between them. Germline CDR1 reads SNHLY; CDR2 reads FYNNEI. The CDR3 length is 13 residues. Here the CDR3 reads CASSQRGSGELFF. CDR3 in DNA: TGTGCCAGCAGTCAGAGGGGGTCCGGGGAGCTGTTTTTT. Based on the CDR3 plus reference TRBV2 and TRBJ2-2, the full variable domain is EPEVTQTPSHQVTQMGQEVILRCVPISNHLYFYWYRQILGQKVEFLVSFYNNEISEKSEIFDDQFSVERPDGSNFTLKIRSTKLEDSAMYFCASSQRGSGELFFGEGSRLTVL.

The V and J genes are TRBV5-1 and TRBJ2-7; D unresolved. Trimming removed 1 base at V and 3 bases at J, with 11 bases between. CDR1 is SGHRS, CDR2 YFSETQ, per germline. This CDR3 has 14 amino acids. The chain's CDR3 is CASSLRLTDYEQYF. The CDR3 nucleotides read TGCGCCAGCAGCTTGCGTCTTACGGACTACGAGCAGTACTTC.

The chain carries TRBV27 and TRBJ1-2; D not resolved. This CDR3 has 14 residues. V was clipped by 6 bases and J by 5 bases, with 16 bases between them. Looked up from germline, CDR1 is MNHEY and CDR2 is SMNVEV (reference sequence). This CDR3 is CASRSDAQRYGYTF. The DNA of the CDR3 is TGTGCCAGCAGGTCGGATGCTCAGCGATATGGCTACACCTTC.

V gene TRBV2 combines with J gene TRBJ1-1; maybe TRBD1 (6 bases). Trimming took off 1 base at V and 6 bases at J, with 9 bases between the two ends. The CDR3 length is 13 residues. Looked up from germline, CDR1 is SNHLY and CDR2 is FYNNEI. The CDR3 is CASSEDRVSEAFF. The CDR3, as DNA: TGTGCCAGCAGTGAAGACAGGGTTTCTGAAGCTTTCTTT. Filled out from reference TRBV2 and TRBJ1-1, the complete variable domain reads EPEVTQTPSHQVTQMGQEVILRCVPISNHLYFYWYRQILGQKVEFLVSFYNNEISEKSEIFDDQFSVERPDGSNFTLKIRSTKLEDSAMYFCASSEDRVSEAFFGQGTRLTVV.

CDR3 amino acids: CASSLSGGTQETQYF. CDR3 DNA: TGTGCCAGCAGCCTCAGCGGGGGGACCCAAGAGACCCAGTACTTC. The rearrangement joins TRBV7-3 to TRBJ2-5; 9 nucleotides match TRBD2. CDR1 and CDR2 (germline): SGHTA, FQGTGA. V shed 5 bases and J 1 base; nucleotides not matched to a gene: 5. CDR3 length: 15 amino acids.

CDR3 loop: CASSTRTGGPEKLFF. The CDR3 DNA follows: TGTGCCAGTAGTACCCGGACAGGGGGTCCTGAAAAACTGTTTTTT. V and J are TRBV19 and TRBJ1-4, with 10 bases aligning to TRBD1. V lost 4 bases, J lost 7 bases, and 6 bases stayed unmatched. CDR1 and CDR2 (germline): LNHDA, SQIVND (reference sequence). The length of the CDR3 is 15 residues.

The chain joins TRBV4-2 to TRBJ2-3; 12 bases are shared with TRBD1. This CDR3 has 16 amino acids. After removal of 4 bases from V and 8 bases from J, the junction contained 10 bases not matched to a gene. Germline CDR1 reads LGHNA; CDR2 reads YNFKEQ. CDR3 protein: CASSPEGQGAKVTQYF. The CDR3 DNA is TGTGCCAGCAGCCCAGAGGGACAGGGGGCAAAGGTTACGCAGTATTTT.

This sequence joins TRBV5-1 and TRBJ2-7, with D possibly being TRBD1 or TRBD2 (5 bases each). Between the trimmed V and J ends, which lost 0 bases and 6 bases, there was a span of 7 bases. Germline assignment: CDR1 SGHRS and CDR2 YFSETQ. This CDR3 has 12 amino acids. CDR3 protein: CASSLGGVEQYF. Here the CDR3 DNA reads TGCGCCAGCAGCTTGGGAGGGGTCGAGCAGTACTTC.

This sequence joins TRBV11-2 and TRBJ1-1; D remains ambiguous. Per the germline V gene, CDR1 is SGHAT and CDR2 is FQNNGV. CDR3 length: 14 residues. The germline V and J ends were trimmed by 5 bases and 1 base, with 11 bases remaining between them. CDR3: CASSRGSENTEAFF. CDR3 coding DNA: TGTGCCAGCAGCCGTGGGTCGGAGAACACTGAAGCTTTCTTT.